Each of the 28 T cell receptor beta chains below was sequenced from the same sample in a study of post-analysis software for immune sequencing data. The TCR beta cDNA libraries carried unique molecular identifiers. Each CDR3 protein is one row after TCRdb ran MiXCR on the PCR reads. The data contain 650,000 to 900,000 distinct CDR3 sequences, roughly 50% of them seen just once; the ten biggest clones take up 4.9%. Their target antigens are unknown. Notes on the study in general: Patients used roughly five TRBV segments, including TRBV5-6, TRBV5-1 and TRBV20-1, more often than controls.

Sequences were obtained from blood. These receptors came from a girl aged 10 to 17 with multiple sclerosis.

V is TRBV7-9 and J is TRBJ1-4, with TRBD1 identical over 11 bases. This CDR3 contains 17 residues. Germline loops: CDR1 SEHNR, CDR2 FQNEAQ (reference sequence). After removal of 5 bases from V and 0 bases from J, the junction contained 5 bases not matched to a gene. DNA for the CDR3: TGTGCCAGCAGCCTGGACAGGGGGCCCGCAACTAATGAAAAACTGTTTTTT. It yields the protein CASSLDRGPATNEKLFF. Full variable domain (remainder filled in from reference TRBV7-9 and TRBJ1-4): DTGVSQNPRHKITKRGQNVTFRCDPISEHNRLYWYRQTLGQGPEFLTYFQNEAQLEKSRLLSDRFSAERPKGSFSTLEIQRTEQGDSAMYLCASSLDRGPATNEKLFFGSGTQLSVL.

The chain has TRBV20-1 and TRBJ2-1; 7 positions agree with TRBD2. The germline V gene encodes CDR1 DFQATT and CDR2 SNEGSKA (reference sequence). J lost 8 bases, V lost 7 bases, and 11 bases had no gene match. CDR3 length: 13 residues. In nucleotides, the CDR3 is TGCAGTGTCATCGGCGGGAGAAACCATGAGCAGTTCTTC. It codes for CSVIGGRNHEQFF.

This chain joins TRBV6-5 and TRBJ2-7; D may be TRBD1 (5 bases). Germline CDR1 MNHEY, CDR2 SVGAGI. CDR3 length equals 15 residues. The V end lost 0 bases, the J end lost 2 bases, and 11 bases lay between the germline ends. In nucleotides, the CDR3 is TGTGCCAGCAGTTACTCGAGAGACAGAACCTACGAGCAGTACTTC. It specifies CASSYSRDRTYEQYF.

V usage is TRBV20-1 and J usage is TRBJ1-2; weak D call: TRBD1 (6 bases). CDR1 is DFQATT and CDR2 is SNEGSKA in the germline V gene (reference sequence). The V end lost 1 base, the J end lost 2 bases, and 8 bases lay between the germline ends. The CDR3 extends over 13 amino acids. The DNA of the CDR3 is TGCAGTGCTAGAGCGGACAGCAACTATGGCTACACCTTC. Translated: CSARADSNYGYTF.

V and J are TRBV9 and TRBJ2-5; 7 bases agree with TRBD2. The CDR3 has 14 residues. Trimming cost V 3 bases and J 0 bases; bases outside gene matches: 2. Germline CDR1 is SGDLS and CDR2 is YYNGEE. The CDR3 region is CASSAGLNQETQYF. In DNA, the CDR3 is TGTGCCAGCAGCGCGGGACTAAACCAAGAGACCCAGTACTTC.

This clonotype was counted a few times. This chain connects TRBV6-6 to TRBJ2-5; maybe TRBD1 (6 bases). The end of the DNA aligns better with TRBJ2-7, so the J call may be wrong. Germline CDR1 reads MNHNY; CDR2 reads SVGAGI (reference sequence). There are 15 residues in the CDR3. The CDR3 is CASIVSGGSRNEQYF. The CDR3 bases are TGTGCCAGCATTGTAAGTGGGGGCTCGAGGAACGAGCAGTACTTC.

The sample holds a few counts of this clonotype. The CDR3 DNA reads as TGCAGCGTTGAGCGCAGGGGGGATGCTGAAGCTTTCTTT. This translates into CSVERRGDAEAFF. The chain combines TRBV29-1 with TRBJ1-1; 7 bases agree with TRBD1. After removal of 3 bases from V and 6 bases from J, the junction contained 7 bases not matched to a gene. The germline V gene encodes CDR1 SQVTM and CDR2 ANQGSEA. This CDR3 spans 13 amino acids.

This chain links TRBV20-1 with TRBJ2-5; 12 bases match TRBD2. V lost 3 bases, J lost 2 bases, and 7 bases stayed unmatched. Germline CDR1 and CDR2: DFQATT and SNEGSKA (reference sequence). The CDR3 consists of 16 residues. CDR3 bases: TGCAGTGCTAGGCGAGGACTAGCGGGGTTACAAGAGACCCAGTACTTC. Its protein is CSARRGLAGLQETQYF.

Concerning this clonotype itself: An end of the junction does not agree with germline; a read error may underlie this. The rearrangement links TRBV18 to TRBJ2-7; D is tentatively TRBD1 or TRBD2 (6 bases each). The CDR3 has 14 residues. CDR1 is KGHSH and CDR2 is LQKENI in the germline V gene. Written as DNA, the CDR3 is TGTGCCGGCTCACCCGAACAGGGACTCTACGAGCAGTACTTC. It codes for CAGSPEQGLYEQYF.

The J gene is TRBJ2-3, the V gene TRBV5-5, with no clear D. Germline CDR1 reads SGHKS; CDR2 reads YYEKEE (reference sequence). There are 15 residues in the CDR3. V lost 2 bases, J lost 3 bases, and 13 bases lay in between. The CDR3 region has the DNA TGTGCCAGCAGCTTTATTAGTTTGGGGACAGATACGCAGTATTTT. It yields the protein CASSFISLGTDTQYF.

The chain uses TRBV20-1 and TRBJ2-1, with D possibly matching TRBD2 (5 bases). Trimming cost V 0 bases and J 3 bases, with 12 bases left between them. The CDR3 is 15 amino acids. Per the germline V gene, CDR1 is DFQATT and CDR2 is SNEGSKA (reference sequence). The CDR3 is CSARDWRSLYNEQFF. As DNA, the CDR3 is TGCAGTGCTAGAGATTGGAGGTCTCTCTACAATGAGCAGTTCTTC.

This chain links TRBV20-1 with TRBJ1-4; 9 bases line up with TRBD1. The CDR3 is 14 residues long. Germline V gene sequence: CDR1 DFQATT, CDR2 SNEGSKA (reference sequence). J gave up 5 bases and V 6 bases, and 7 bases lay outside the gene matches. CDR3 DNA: TGCAGTGCGACCCACGGGACAGGGAATGAAAAACTGTTTTTT. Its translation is CSATHGTGNEKLFF.

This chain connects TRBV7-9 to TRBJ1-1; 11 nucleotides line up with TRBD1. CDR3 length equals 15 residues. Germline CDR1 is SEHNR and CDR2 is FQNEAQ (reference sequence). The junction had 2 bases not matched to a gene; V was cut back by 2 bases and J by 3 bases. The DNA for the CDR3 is TGTGCCAGCAGCTTACCGGGACAGGGGGACACTGAAGCTTTCTTT. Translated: CASSLPGQGDTEAFF.

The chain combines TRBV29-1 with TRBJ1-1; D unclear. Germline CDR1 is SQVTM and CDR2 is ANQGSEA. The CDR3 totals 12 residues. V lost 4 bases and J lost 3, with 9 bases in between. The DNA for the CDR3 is TGCAGCGTTGCAGATCAAGACACTGAAGCTTTCTTT. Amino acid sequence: CSVADQDTEAFF.

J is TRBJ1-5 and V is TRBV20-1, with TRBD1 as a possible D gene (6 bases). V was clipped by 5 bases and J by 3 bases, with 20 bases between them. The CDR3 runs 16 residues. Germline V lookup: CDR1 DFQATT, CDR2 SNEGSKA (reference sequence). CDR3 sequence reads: CSAHLPEGEVNQPQHF. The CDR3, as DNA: TGCAGTGCTCACCTCCCGGAGGGGGAGGTCAATCAGCCCCAGCATTTT.

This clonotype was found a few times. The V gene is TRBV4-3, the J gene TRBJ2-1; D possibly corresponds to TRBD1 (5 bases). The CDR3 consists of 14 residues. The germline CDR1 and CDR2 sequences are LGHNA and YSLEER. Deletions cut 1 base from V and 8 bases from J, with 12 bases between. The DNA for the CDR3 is TGCGCCAGCAGCCAAGTACAAGAAGGGGATGAGCAGTTCTTC. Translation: CASSQVQEGDEQFF.

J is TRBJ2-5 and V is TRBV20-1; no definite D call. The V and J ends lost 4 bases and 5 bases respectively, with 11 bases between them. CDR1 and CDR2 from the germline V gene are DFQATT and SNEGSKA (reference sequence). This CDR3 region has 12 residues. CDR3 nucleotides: TGCAGTGCTATACGAACCGGGGAGACCCAGTACTTC. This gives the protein CSAIRTGETQYF.

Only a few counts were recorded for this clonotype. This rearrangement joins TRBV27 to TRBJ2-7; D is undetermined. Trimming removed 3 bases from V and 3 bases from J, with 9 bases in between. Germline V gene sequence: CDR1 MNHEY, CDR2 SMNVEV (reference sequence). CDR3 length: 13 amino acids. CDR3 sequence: CASSFSRFYEQYF. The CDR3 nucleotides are TGTGCCAGCAGTTTTAGCAGATTCTACGAGCAGTACTTC.

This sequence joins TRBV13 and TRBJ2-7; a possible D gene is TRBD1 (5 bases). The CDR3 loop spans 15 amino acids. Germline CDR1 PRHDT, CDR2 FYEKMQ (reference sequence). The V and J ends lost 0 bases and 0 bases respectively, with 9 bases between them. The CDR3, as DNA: TGTGCCAGCAGCTTAGGTGCGGACATCTCCTACGAGCAGTACTTC. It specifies CASSLGADISYEQYF.

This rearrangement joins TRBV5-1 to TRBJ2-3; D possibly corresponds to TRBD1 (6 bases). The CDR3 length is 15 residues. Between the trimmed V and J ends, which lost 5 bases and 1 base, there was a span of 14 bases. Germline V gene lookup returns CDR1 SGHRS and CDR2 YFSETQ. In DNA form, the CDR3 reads TGCGCCAGCAGGTCGGACAGCTATCGCACAGATACGCAGTATTTT. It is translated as CASRSDSYRTDTQYF. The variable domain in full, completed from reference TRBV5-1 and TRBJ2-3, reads KAGVTQTPRYLIKTRGQQVTLSCSPISGHRSVSWYQQTPGQGLQFLFEYFSETQRNKGNFPGRFSGRQFSNSRSEMNVSTLELGDSALYLCASRSDSYRTDTQYFGPGTRLTVL.

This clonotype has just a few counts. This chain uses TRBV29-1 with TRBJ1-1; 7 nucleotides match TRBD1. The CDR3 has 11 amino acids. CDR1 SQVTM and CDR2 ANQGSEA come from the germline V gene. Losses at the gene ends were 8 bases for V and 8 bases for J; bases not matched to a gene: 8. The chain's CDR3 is CSTRQGQEAFF. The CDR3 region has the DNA TGCAGCACCCGACAGGGACAAGAAGCTTTCTTT.

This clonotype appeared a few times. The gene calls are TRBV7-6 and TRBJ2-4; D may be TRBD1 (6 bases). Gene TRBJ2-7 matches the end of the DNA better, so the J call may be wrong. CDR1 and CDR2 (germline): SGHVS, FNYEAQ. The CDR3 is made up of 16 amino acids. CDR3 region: CASSLKKGDGEYEQYF. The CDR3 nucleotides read TGTGCCAGCAGCTTAAAGAAGGGGGACGGGGAATACGAGCAGTACTTC.

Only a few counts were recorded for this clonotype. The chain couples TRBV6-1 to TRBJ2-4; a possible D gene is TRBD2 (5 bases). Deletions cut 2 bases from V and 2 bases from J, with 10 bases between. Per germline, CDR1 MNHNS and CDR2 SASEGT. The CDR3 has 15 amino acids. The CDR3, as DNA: TGTGCCAGCAGTGAAATCGGGATACCCAAAAACATTCAGTACTTC. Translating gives CASSEIGIPKNIQYF.

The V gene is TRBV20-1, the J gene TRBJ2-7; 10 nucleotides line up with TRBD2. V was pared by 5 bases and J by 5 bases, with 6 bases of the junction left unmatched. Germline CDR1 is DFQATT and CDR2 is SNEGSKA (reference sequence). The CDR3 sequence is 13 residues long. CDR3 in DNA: TGCAGTGCTCCTAGCGGGAGTGTCCACGAGCAGTACTTC. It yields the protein CSAPSGSVHEQYF.

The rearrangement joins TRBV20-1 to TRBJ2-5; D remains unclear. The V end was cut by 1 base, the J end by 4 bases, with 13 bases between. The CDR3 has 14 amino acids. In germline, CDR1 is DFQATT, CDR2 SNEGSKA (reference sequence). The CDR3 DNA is TGCAGTGCTAGAGGTGGCAGCTGGGGAGAGACCCAGTACTTC. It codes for CSARGGSWGETQYF.

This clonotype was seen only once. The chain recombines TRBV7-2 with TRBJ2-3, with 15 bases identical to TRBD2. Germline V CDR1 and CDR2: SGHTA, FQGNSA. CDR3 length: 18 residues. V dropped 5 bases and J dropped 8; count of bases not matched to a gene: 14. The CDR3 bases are TGTGCCAGCAGCCCTACGGGACTAGCGGGAGGACCGAGAGTTACGCAGTATTTT. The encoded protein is CASSPTGLAGGPRVTQYF.

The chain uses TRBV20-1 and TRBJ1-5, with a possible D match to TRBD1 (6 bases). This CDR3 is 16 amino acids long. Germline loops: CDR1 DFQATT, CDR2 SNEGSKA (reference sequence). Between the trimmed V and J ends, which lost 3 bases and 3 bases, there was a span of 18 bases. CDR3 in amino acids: CSARIETGSANQPQHF. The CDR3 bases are TGCAGTGCTAGGATAGAGACAGGCTCAGCCAATCAGCCCCAGCATTTT.

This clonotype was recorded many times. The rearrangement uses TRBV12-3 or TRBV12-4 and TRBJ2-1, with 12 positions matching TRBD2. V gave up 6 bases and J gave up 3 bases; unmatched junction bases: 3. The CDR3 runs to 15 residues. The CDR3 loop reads CASSLTSGSYNEQFF. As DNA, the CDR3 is TGTGCCAGCAGCTTGACTAGCGGGAGCTACAATGAGCAGTTCTTC.